These T cell receptor beta chains were read from a single sample in a study of beta chain features in type 1 diabetes. Repertoires were generated with immunoSEQ multiplex PCR, while TCRdb's copy carries only in-frame clones and drops some. This sample has about 230,000 clones, with roughly 16% found just once. Source material: naive CD4+ T cells from blood. These receptors were taken from a man aged 25 to 45 with type 1 diabetes. The conserved cysteine and the conserved F or W are not part of the CDR3 here. The D gene is left open where the match is weak.

j_call v_call d_call cdr3_aa
TRBJ1-1 TRBV9 . ASSPRTGNTEAF
TRBJ2-1 TRBV5-6 . ASSLRPNEQF
TRBJ2-7 TRBV27 . ASSSTGYEQY
TRBJ2-7 TRBV28 . ASSSPSGTPSYEQY
TRBJ2-1 TRBV7-2 . ASSVEKASYNEQF
TRBJ1-1 TRBV10-2 TRBD1 ASRTGTMNTEAF
TRBJ2-3 TRBV9 . ASSVAGLDTQY
TRBJ2-4 TRBV7-9 . ASSSFLDKAKNIQY
TRBJ2-5 TRBV29-1 . SVEYLQGETQY
TRBJ1-2 TRBV28 . ASSFGQRGYT
TRBJ1-2 TRBV30 . ARSLVGGYT
TRBJ2-7 TRBV27 TRBD1 ASSHSPGQGAAYEQY
TRBJ2-7 TRBV29-1 . SVVVAYEQY
TRBJ2-4 TRBV4-3 . ASSQLGLSRGMNIQY
TRBJ2-7 TRBV5-1 . ASSTLVDSRTHEQY
TRBJ2-7 TRBV4-3 . ASSQDGGRSSEQY
TRBJ1-1 TRBV5-4 TRBD1 ASSNRGDLNTEAF
TRBJ2-7 TRBV19 . ASNSRESYEQY
TRBJ2-3 TRBV5-1 . ASSESTDTQY
TRBJ2-3 TRBV4-1 . ASSQMASREGDTQY
TRBJ1-1 TRBV11-1 . ASSLQGVRDTEAF
TRBJ1-1 TRBV28 . ASSRLEAF